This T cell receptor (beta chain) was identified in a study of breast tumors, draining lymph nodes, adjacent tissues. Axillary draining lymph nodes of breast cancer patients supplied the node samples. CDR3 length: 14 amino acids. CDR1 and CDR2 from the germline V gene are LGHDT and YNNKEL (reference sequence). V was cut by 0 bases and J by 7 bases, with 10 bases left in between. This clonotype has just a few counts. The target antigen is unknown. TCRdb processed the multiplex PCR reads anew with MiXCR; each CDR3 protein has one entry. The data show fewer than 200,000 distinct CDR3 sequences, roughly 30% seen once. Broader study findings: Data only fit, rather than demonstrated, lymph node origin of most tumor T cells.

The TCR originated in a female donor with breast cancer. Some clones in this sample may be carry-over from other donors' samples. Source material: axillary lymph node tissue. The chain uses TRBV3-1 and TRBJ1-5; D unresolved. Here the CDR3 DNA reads TGTGCCAGCAGCCAAGACCCGAATGGGCAGCCCCAGCATTTT. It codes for CASSQDPNGQPQHF.